This entry lists 8 T cell receptor beta chains sequenced from one sample in a study of blood T cell repertoires in COVID-19 (dated by TCRdb to about 2020). Libraries were prepared through the immunoSEQ multiplex PCR assay. Imported from immuneACCESS, the table was reduced by TCRdb to in-frame sequences with V and J called. These copies leave out some clones; in studies compared against another copy, an unresolved V gene accounts for under half, and the cause of the remainder is not known. This sample gives about 62,000 clones in total; around 86% of them show up just once. Clones ranked in the top ten supply 1.3% of the sample. Sequencing was done on a sample of peripheral blood. The receptors were gathered from a woman aged 80 or older with acute or convalescent COVID-19.

This chain connects TRBV11-2 to TRBJ2-2; D is uncertain. Germline-derived CDR1 and CDR2 are SGHAT and FQNNGV. Between the trimmed V and J ends, which lost 0 bases and 5 bases, there was a span of 7 bases. The length of the CDR3 is 14 residues. The CDR3: CASSLDPVTGELFF. The DNA of the CDR3 is TGTGCCAGCAGCTTAGATCCGGTTACCGGGGAGCTGTTTTTT. Complete variable domain (other parts from reference TRBV11-2 and TRBJ2-2): EAGVAQSPRYKIIEKRQSVAFWCNPISGHATLYWYQQILGQGPKLLIQFQNNGVVDDSQLPKDRFSAERLKGVDSTLKIQPAKLEDSAVYLCASSLDPVTGELFFGEGSRLTVL.

The chain joins TRBV5-1 to TRBJ1-1, with D maybe TRBD1 (6 bases). The V end was cut by 3 bases, the J end by 2 bases, with 11 bases between. The CDR3 sequence is 14 residues long. Germline assignment: CDR1 SGHRS and CDR2 YFSETQ. The CDR3 region has the DNA TGCGCCAGCAGCTCCGTAGGGGGAAACACTGAAGCTTTCTTT. It translates to CASSSVGGNTEAFF.

V usage is TRBV7-3 and J usage is TRBJ2-3; TRBD2 is a possible D gene (6 bases). Germline V gene sequence: CDR1 SGHTA, CDR2 FQGTGA. V lost 5 bases to trimming and J lost 0 bases, with 15 bases between them. The length of the CDR3 is 16 residues. CDR3 sequence (DNA): TGTGCCAGCAGCCCGGGAGCGCTAGTGAGCACAGATACGCAGTATTTT. Amino acid sequence: CASSPGALVSTDTQYF.

Comments on this clone: The same CDR3 also results from other DNA sequences found in this sample. This chain uses TRBV7-3 with TRBJ1-5; D unresolved. V lost 0 bases and J lost 0, with 3 bases in between. The germline gives CDR1 SGHTA, CDR2 FQGTGA. CDR3 length: 14 amino acids. Here the CDR3 reads CASSLTGSNQPQHF. The CDR3 region has the DNA TGTGCCAGCAGCTTAACCGGTAGCAATCAGCCCCAGCATTTT.

The rearrangement joins TRBV19 to TRBJ1-1; possible D gene TRBD1, 5 bases. This CDR3 has 13 amino acids. V was shortened by 7 bases and J by 0 bases, with 9 bases between the two germline ends. Germline V CDR1 and CDR2: LNHDA, SQIVND (reference sequence). The CDR3 nucleotides read TGTGCCAGTAAAACGACAGTGAACACTGAAGCTTTCTTT. Translating gives CASKTTVNTEAFF. The full variable domain, its missing parts supplied by reference TRBV19 and TRBJ1-1, is DGGITQSPKYLFRKEGQNVTLSCEQNLNHDAMYWYRQDPGQGLRLIYYSQIVNDFQKGDIAEGYSVSREKKESFPLTVTSAQKNPTAFYLCASKTTVNTEAFFGQGTRLTVV.

The chain carries TRBV10-3 and TRBJ1-1, with 10 bases matching TRBD1. V lost 10 bases, J lost 0 bases, and 8 bases stayed unmatched. The CDR3 runs to 15 residues. CDR1 is ENHRY, CDR2 SYGVKD, per germline. This CDR3 is CASRRQGALNTEAFF. CDR3 nucleotides: TGTGCCAGCAGAAGACAGGGGGCTCTGAACACTGAAGCTTTCTTT.

The chain combines TRBV5-1 with TRBJ1-2; D is ambiguous. Germline loops: CDR1 SGHRS, CDR2 YFSETQ. The germline V and J ends were trimmed by 4 bases and 5 bases, with 9 bases remaining between them. This CDR3 contains 12 residues. Here the CDR3 reads CASSLGLYGYTF. CDR3 coding DNA: TGCGCCAGCAGCCTGGGTCTGTATGGCTACACCTTC.

The chain employs TRBV11-3 and TRBJ2-1; 12 bases fit TRBD2. CDR1 SGHNT and CDR2 YENEEA come from the germline V gene. The CDR3 length is 15 residues. V lost 1 base, J lost 9 bases, and 4 bases stayed unmatched. The CDR3 DNA reads TGTGCCAGCAGCTTAGGACTAGCGGGAGCAGGTGAGCAGTTCTTC. Amino acids: CASSLGLAGAGEQFF.